This TCR beta chain originates from a study of human T cells and chemical hapten exposure (dated by TCRdb to the early 2020s). Regarding the study in general: For sensitization, 2% DPC in acetone was applied to an approximately 2 cm by approximately 2 cm area of upper inner arm skin. In alopecia patients, the study followed how the peripheral blood TCR repertoire changed in vivo over primary and secondary sensitization to diphenylcyclopropenone (DPC), a hapten. Throughout the study period of roughly 24 weeks, patients also received therapeutic DPC doses to the scalp every week. Libraries were combined into a pool for sequencing, and differences in TCR yield between samples came mainly from small differences in library volumes within the pool. Most of the patients in the cohort were female, and the cohort covered alopecia areata with under or over 50% scalp involvement, alopecia totalis and alopecia universalis. About 27 alopecia patients gave blood for TCR sequencing at one to four time points (pre-sensitization, 2, 6 and 24 weeks). Blood was sampled from patients pre-sensitization (week 0) and at 2, 6 and about 24 weeks after DPC sensitization. Patch testing on the upper back used Finn chambers containing 0.01% DPC, with scoring done after 6 days according to International Contact Dermatitis Research Group standards.

This clonotype has more than one count but fewer than ten. Its recognized antigen is unknown. No base quality information exists; no much larger clone differs at one position. The CDR3 spans 14 residues, from the cysteine through the phenylalanine. The only DNA kept is the CDR3, 42 bases in frame from the first base. Trimming accounts for 7 bases at V and 2 bases at J, while the number of junction bases matched to no gene is 4. The germline V gene yields KGHSH for CDR1 and LQKENI for CDR2. The library came from RACE. Sequencing was performed on a NextSeq 500. During library preparation, unique molecular identifiers were attached to individual cDNA molecules so that TCRs could be counted quantitatively and reproducibly. Each blood RNA sample was used to sequence both TCR alpha and TCR beta chains. On the authors' methods: Samples had a median of about 96,000 TCRs, with a range from about 20,000 to 690,600. The Decombinator software suite was used to annotate the V, J and CDR3 of the TCR reads. For the PS versus PT1 abundance plots, all samples were subsampled to the same number of TCRs (28,000). Expanded TCRs were defined as absent before sensitization and observed at least eight times at the 2-week time point. TCRdb reprocessing: public reads trimmed at Q25 with fastp, clones called with MiXCR, in-frame beta chains kept. One record per CDR3 amino acid sequence lists the most common genes and DNA. It is TCRdb's table, rather than the study itself, that gives the V and J calls and clone size. This sample has 120,000 or so distinct CDR3 sequences in its table, and 13% of those were observed once. 2.8% of the sample belongs to the ten largest clones.

Overall results and qualifications from the work: Significantly more large CDR3 similarity clusters were formed by expanded TCRs than by pre-sensitization or healthy control sets, consistent with antigen-driven responses. The number of PT1 expanded TCRs positively correlated with patch test score, significant at thresholds 8, 16 and 32 but not 4. The number of TCRs above 1 in 1000 frequency did not change with DPC sensitization; there was no evidence of global repertoire structure alterations. Repeated subsampling changed both the strength of the expansion versus patch-test correlation and the threshold at which the correlation became significant. Alopecia, a presumed autoimmune disease, was present in all patients, so the immune response of the patients might differ from that of healthy individuals.

The sample's time point, from its label and the paper: pre-sensitization, week 0. The label giving this sample's treatment or condition can be read as: therapeutic diphenylcyclopropenone sensitization with weekly scalp DPC. At each patch-test visit, blood was drawn before the patch test was applied. Patients were considered eligible if aged 18 to 70, diagnosed with alopecia and deemed suitable for DPC therapy, and patients were excluded if pregnant. Total RNA was extracted from unfractionated whole blood collected in Tempus Blood RNA tubes. This TCR derives from a woman aged 18 to 35 with alopecia areata. Some clones in this sample may be carry-over from other donors' samples. The material was whole blood, obtained in connection with sensitization to the hapten diphenylcyclopropenone (DPC). The rearrangement joined TRBV18 to TRBJ1-3, with 8 bases aligning to TRBD1. The DNA sequence is as follows: TGTGCCAGCTTTTCGGACAGGGCTGGAAACACCATATATTTT. This is translated as CASFSDRAGNTIYF.